A selection of T cell receptor beta chains follows, all from one sample in a study of T cell repertoires in cytomegalovirus infection. TCRdb reprocessed the reads via MiXCR and lists one record per CDR3 protein. The sample records roughly 120,000 distinct CDR3 sequences, more than 30% being singletons. Their cognate antigens are unknown. The sequenced sample was CD8+ T cells from cultured PBMCs, obtained from culture after CMV antigen stimulation. The receptors stem from a human donor in good health (CMV status not recorded). Some clones in this sample may be carry-over from other donors' samples. Each CDR3 is given with its conserved first and last residue. A D gene is named only where the DNA matches it firmly. Clone size is shown for a subset of rows, as once, few, many or a class of expanded clone.

CSARDLAGADNEQFF TRBD2 NA 15 TRBJ2-1 TRBV20-1
CASSYSNGGPILEQYF NA NA 16 TRBJ2-7 TRBV6-6
CAISAEGDTEAFF NA NA 13 TRBJ1-1 TRBV10-3
CAIGAGSTDTQYF NA NA 13 TRBJ2-3 TRBV10-3
CASSLRQETQYF NA NA 12 TRBJ2-5 TRBV12-3/TRBV12-4
CASSQDPGAYNQPQHF NA few 16 TRBJ1-5 TRBV4-1
CASSLEGRGGKETQYF NA few 16 TRBJ2-5 TRBV7-6
CASSLMASGGRETQYF TRBD2 NA 16 TRBJ2-5 TRBV7-2
CASSLEGALNSPLHF TRBD1 few 15 TRBJ1-6 TRBV13
CASSGGQDTGELFF NA NA 14 TRBJ2-2 TRBV25-1
CASSLAGYAEAFF NA NA 13 TRBJ1-1 TRBV11-2
CASTPTGASGGYTF TRBD1 NA 14 TRBJ1-2 TRBV9
CASSQDGGYEQYF NA many 13 TRBJ2-7 TRBV7-2
CASSYSVAARKGLYYEQYF NA many 19 TRBJ2-7 TRBV6-5
CASSLAEEYEQYF NA NA 13 TRBJ2-7 TRBV5-6
CASNEAGRQQYF TRBD2 NA 12 TRBJ2-7 TRBV28
CASSWTSGADTQYF TRBD2 once 14 TRBJ2-3 TRBV7-9
CASSLFKNTEAFF NA NA 13 TRBJ1-1 TRBV7-6
CASRTGPHGNEQFF NA NA 14 TRBJ2-1 TRBV27
CASSSPTGYEQYF NA NA 13 TRBJ2-7 TRBV7-9